A single sample gave rise to the 18 T cell receptor beta chains below, sequenced in a study of blood T cells in healthy people across ages. With a J-beta primer mix and a sample-barcoded 5' primer, a second PCR ran about 6 to 11 cycles. TCRdb re-derived calls from the 5' RACE reads in MiXCR, one entry per CDR3 protein. There are about 600,000 distinct CDR3 sequences in the sample; less than 60% occur only once, and just under 25% lies in the top ten. The source material was blood. The receptors originated from a man at least 80 years old in good health.

There are a few counts of this clonotype. The chain employs TRBV29-1 and TRBJ2-1; 7 nucleotides align to TRBD1. The V gene end was trimmed by 6 bases and the J gene end by 7 bases; junction bases not matched to a gene: 9. Per germline, CDR1 SQVTM and CDR2 ANQGSEA. CDR3 length equals 13 residues. CDR3 DNA: TGCAGCGTATCCACAGGGGTTGGTAATGAGCAGTTCTTC. Protein product: CSVSTGVGNEQFF.

The V call is TRBV3-1, the J call TRBJ1-5; unclear D gene. Germline V lookup: CDR1 LGHDT, CDR2 YNNKEL (reference sequence). The V end was cut by 0 bases, the J end by 3 bases, with 9 bases between. The CDR3 extends over 15 amino acids. CDR3 residues: CASSQEAGVNQPQHF. CDR3 DNA sequence: TGTGCCAGCAGCCAAGAAGCTGGGGTCAATCAGCCCCAGCATTTT.

This chain joins TRBV9 and TRBJ2-4; maybe TRBD2 (6 bases). This CDR3 has 14 amino acids. Per the germline V gene, CDR1 is SGDLS and CDR2 is YYNGEE. Trimming shortened V by 2 bases and J by 13 bases, and 19 bases separated the two germline ends. The chain's CDR3 is CASSVGLTPFEQYF. The CDR3 DNA reads as TGTGCCAGCAGCGTGGGACTCACACCCTTTGAGCAGTACTTC. Complete variable domain (other parts from reference TRBV9 and TRBJ2-4): DSGVTQTPKHLITATGQRVTLRCSPRSGDLSVYWYQQSLDQGLQFLIQYYNGEERAKGNILERFSAQQFPDLHSELNLSSLELGDSALYFCASSVGLTPFEQYFGAGTRLSVL.

This clonotype was detected a few times. The rearrangement joins TRBV29-1 to TRBJ2-1; 8 bases line up with TRBD2. Germline V CDR1 and CDR2: SQVTM, ANQGSEA. The length of the CDR3 is 16 residues. The V and J ends lost 7 bases and 0 bases, in that order; junction bases with no gene match: 11. The CDR3 reads CSERGSSLSSYNEQFF. Here the CDR3 DNA reads TGCAGCGAGCGGGGGTCTTCCCTTAGCTCCTACAATGAGCAGTTCTTC.

The chain couples TRBV5-1 to TRBJ2-4, with TRBD2 matching 7 bases. With the DNA end fitting TRBJ2-5 better, the J assignment may be wrong. This CDR3 spans 14 amino acids. Germline V gives CDR1 SGHRS, CDR2 YFSETQ. For the CDR3, the DNA is TGCGCCAGCAGCTTTGCCAGCGGGGAAGAGACCCAGTACTTC. As protein: CASSFASGEETQYF.

The chain has TRBV20-1 and TRBJ2-5; TRBD1 agrees at 8 bases. The V segment lost 6 bases and the J segment 11 bases; nucleotides outside the gene matches: 20. From germline, CDR1 is DFQATT and CDR2 SNEGSKA (reference sequence). The CDR3 length is 15 residues. The CDR3 reads CSADSGGQGGGGQYF. Written as DNA, the CDR3 is TGCAGTGCCGATTCCGGAGGACAGGGTGGAGGAGGGCAGTACTTC.

The V call is TRBV20-1, the J call TRBJ1-1, with TRBD1 matching over 7 bases. CDR1 is DFQATT, CDR2 SNEGSKA, per germline (reference sequence). This CDR3 region has 13 residues. V was clipped by 5 bases and J by 6 bases; unmatched bases: 9. The CDR3 region is CSAPHDRVPEAFF. The CDR3 DNA sequence: TGCAGTGCTCCCCATGACAGGGTACCTGAAGCTTTCTTT.

The table lists this clonotype with a few counts. The chain uses TRBV7-9 and TRBJ1-6, with 9 nucleotides matching TRBD1. This CDR3 has 14 residues. Trimming took 3 bases from V and 14 from J; bases not matched to a gene: 8. Germline assignment: CDR1 SEHNR and CDR2 FQNEAQ (reference sequence). The CDR3 nucleotides are TGTGCCAGCAGCTTTCGGACAGGGGAATCGACCCTCCACTTT. Encoded protein: CASSFRTGESTLHF.

J is TRBJ2-3 and V is TRBV7-2, with TRBD2 identical over 8 bases. This CDR3 is built from 15 residues. V dropped 2 bases and J dropped 2; count of bases not matched to a gene: 3. CDR1 is SGHTA and CDR2 is FQGNSA in the germline V gene. The CDR3 region has the DNA TGTGCCAGCAGCTTACAAGCGGGGGACACAGATACGCAGTATTTT. It encodes CASSLQAGDTDTQYF.

The chain links TRBV6-2 or TRBV6-3 to TRBJ2-3; D unresolved. Trimming cost V 6 bases and J 1 base, with 8 bases left between them. This CDR3 has 13 residues. The germline V gene encodes CDR1 MNHEY and CDR2 SVGEGT. The CDR3 DNA sequence: TGTGCCAGCAGAGACCCGGGCACAGATACGCAGTATTTT. Residues: CASRDPGTDTQYF.

J is TRBJ1-1 and V is TRBV29-1; D may be TRBD1 (6 bases). The CDR3 is 15 amino acids. Germline-derived CDR1 and CDR2 are SQVTM and ANQGSEA. Trimming took 8 bases from V and 1 from J, leaving 20 bases between them. DNA of the CDR3: TGCAGCCTATCAATACTGGGGGGCTCGAACACTGAAGCTTTCTTT. This codes for CSLSILGGSNTEAFF.

This sequence joins TRBV7-9 and TRBJ1-1; D may be TRBD1 (6 bases). CDR1 SEHNR and CDR2 FQNEAQ come from the germline V gene (reference sequence). The CDR3 has 15 amino acids. V was trimmed by 6 bases and J by 0 bases, leaving 14 bases between them. This chain's CDR3 is CASSRHREVNTEAFF. The DNA of the CDR3 is TGTGCCAGCAGTCGTCACAGGGAAGTGAACACTGAAGCTTTCTTT.

This chain uses TRBV18 with TRBJ1-2; possible D gene TRBD1, 5 bases. The length of the CDR3 is 14 residues. Trimming removed 5 bases at V and 4 bases at J, with 14 bases between. CDR1 and CDR2 from the germline V gene are KGHSH and LQKENI. CDR3 sequence: CASSDLRQTYGYTF. In nucleotides, the CDR3 is TGTGCCAGCTCAGACCTCCGACAGACCTATGGCTACACCTTC.

The V call is TRBV7-3, the J call TRBJ2-2; 10 bases map to TRBD2. The germline CDR1 and CDR2 sequences are SGHTA and FQGTGA. CDR3 length: 17 amino acids. J gave up 3 bases and V 4 bases, and 8 bases lay outside the gene matches. The CDR3 loop reads CASSSRGTSADTGELFF. CDR3 in DNA: TGTGCCAGCAGCTCGAGGGGGACTAGCGCCGACACCGGGGAGCTGTTTTTT.

This clonotype has only a few counts. The V and J genes are TRBV20-1 and TRBJ2-1, with TRBD2 identical over 7 bases. CDR3 length: 16 amino acids. CDR1 DFQATT and CDR2 SNEGSKA come from the germline V gene (reference sequence). V shed 5 bases and J 0 bases; nucleotides not matched to a gene: 10. CDR3 loop: CSAPRGGISSYNEQFF. The CDR3 nucleotides are TGCAGTGCTCCTCGCGGGGGTATAAGCTCCTACAATGAGCAGTTCTTC.

The chain is built from TRBV7-8 and TRBJ2-7; no definite D call. CDR3 size: 13 residues. The V end lost 1 base, the J end lost 3 bases, and 7 bases lay between the germline ends. The germline CDR1 and CDR2 sequences are SGHVS and FQNEAQ. The CDR3 DNA reads as TGTGCCAGCAGCTTAGTCCCGTTCTACGAGCAGTACTTC. Amino acids: CASSLVPFYEQYF.

This clonotype was observed a handful of times. This chain uses TRBV7-3 with TRBJ1-2; a possible D gene is TRBD1 (6 bases). This CDR3 has 16 amino acids. Trimming took off 1 base at V and 6 bases at J, with 18 bases between the two ends. Germline loops: CDR1 SGHTA, CDR2 FQGTGA. CDR3 DNA: TGTGCCAGCAGCTTAAGGGGCCAGGGGAGGATAGATGGCTACACCTTC. It codes for CASSLRGQGRIDGYTF.

The gene calls are TRBV7-2 and TRBJ1-2, with unresolved D. V lost 3 bases and J lost 8, with 10 bases in between. The CDR3 contains 12 residues. CDR1 and CDR2 from the germline V gene are SGHTA and FQGNSA. The CDR3 bases are TGTGCCAGCAGCTTGCCGTCAGGCGGCTACACCTTC. Translated, it gives CASSLPSGGYTF.